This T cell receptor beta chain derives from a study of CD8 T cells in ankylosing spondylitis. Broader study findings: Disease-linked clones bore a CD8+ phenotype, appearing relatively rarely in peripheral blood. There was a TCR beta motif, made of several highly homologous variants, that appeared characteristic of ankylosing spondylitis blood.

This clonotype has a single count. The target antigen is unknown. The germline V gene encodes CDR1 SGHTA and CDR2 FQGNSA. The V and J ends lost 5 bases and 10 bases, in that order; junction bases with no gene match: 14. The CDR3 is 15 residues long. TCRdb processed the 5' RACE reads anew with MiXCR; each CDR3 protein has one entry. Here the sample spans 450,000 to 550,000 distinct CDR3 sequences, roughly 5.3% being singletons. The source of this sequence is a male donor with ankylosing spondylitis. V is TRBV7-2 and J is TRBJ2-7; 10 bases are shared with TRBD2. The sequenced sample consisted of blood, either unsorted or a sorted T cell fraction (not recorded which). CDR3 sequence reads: CASSLLLAGEGDQYF. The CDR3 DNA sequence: TGTGCCAGCAGCCTCCTTCTAGCGGGAGAGGGCGATCAGTACTTC.